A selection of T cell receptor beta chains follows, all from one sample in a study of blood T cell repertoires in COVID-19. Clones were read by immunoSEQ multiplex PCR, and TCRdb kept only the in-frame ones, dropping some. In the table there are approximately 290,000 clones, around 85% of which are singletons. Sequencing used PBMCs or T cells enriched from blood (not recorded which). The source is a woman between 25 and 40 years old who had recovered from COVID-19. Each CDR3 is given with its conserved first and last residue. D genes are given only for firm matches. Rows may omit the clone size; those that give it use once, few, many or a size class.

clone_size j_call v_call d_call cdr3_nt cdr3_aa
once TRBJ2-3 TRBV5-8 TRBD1 TGTGCCAGCAGCTTGGGACAGGGTGCCGGCACAGATACGCAGTATTTT CASSLGQGAGTDTQYF
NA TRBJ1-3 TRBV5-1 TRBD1 TGCGCCAGCAGCCCCTGGACAGGAAGCTCTGGAAACACCATATATTTT CASSPWTGSSGNTIYF
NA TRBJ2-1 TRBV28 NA TGTGCCAGCAGTTTAACACTCCGGATCCGGGACACCCAACGAGCAAAGCAGTTCTTC CASSLTLRIRDTQRAKQFF
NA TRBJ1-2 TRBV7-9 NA TGTGCCAGCAGCTACCGGGTCCGGGGTGGCTACACCTTC CASSYRVRGGYTF
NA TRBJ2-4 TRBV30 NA TGTGCCTGGAGTGTATTTTCGGGAGTCTCAATTGGGAACATTCAGTACTTC CAWSVFSGVSIGNIQYF
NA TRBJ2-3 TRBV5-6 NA TGTGCCAGCAGCTTAGGGGCGCGTACAGATACGCAGTATTTT CASSLGARTDTQYF
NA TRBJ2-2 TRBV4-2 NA TGTGCCAGCAGTCCAGGAAACACCGGGGAGCTGTTTTTT CASSPGNTGELFF
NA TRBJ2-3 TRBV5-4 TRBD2 TGTGCCAGCAGCTCGAGACTAGCGGGGCTAAACACAGATACGCAGTATTTT CASSSRLAGLNTDTQYF
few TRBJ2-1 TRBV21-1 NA TGTGCCAGCAGCAAGAGGCCTAGCGGGGAGCAGTTCTTC CASSKRPSGEQFF
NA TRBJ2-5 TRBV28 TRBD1 TGTGCCAGCAGCCCAACAGGGGAAGAGACCCAGTACTTC CASSPTGEETQYF
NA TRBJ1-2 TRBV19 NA TGTGCCAGTAGTCAAGACAGAAGATATGGCTACACCTTC CASSQDRRYGYTF
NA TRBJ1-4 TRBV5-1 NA TGCGCCAGCAGTACTGGGCAGGGCCTCGAAAAACTGTTTTTT CASSTGQGLEKLFF
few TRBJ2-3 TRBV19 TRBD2 TGTGCCAGTACTCTCGGGGGGGCCGAAACAGATACGCAGTATTTT CASTLGGAETDTQYF
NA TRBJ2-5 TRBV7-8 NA TGTGCCAGCAGCCACCCAGTTGGGCTAGCGTCTGGTAGAGAGACCCAGTACTTC CASSHPVGLASGRETQYF
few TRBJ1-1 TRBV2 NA TGTGCCAGCAGTGAAGCGTATCGTCGGACTGAAGCTTTCTTT CASSEAYRRTEAFF
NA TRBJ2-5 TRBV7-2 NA TGTGCCAGCAGCTTACGAGGCAGGGGCCCATTTCAGACCCAGTACTTC CASSLRGRGPFQTQYF
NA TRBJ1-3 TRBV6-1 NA TGTGCCAGCAGTGAGAAACAGGCGCTCTCTGGAAACACCATATATTTT CASSEKQALSGNTIYF
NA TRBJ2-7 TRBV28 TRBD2 TGTGCCAGCAGTTCTTACCCCGCCGGACTAGCGGGGGCGGTCGAGCAGTACTTC CASSSYPAGLAGAVEQYF
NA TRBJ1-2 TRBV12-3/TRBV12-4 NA TGTGCCAGCAGTTTAGCGCTAGGCTATGTCTACACCTTC CASSLALGYVYTF
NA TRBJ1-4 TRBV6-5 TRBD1 TGTGCCAGCAGTTACACGACAGGGAGCGGCGAAAAACTGTTTTTT CASSYTTGSGEKLFF
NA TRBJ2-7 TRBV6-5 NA TGTGCCAGCAGTCTCGACAGGACCTCCTACGAGCAGTACTTC CASSLDRTSYEQYF
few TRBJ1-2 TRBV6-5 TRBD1 TGTGCCAGCAGAATAGACAGGGACTATGGCTACACCTTC CASRIDRDYGYTF
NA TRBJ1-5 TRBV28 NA TGTGCCAGCAGTTTACCCCCGGGCAATCAGCCCCAGCATTTT CASSLPPGNQPQHF
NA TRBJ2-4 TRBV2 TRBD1 TGTGCCAGCGGAAACAGGGGGATAATTGGAAACATTCAGTACTTC CASGNRGIIGNIQYF
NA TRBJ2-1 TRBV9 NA TGTGCCAGCAGCGTAGTAGGCGGTGAGCAGTTCTTC CASSVVGGEQFF
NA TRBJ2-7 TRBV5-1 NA TGCGCCAGCTCGGACAGGGACGCTAGCGGGGATCCCTACGAGCAGTACTTC CASSDRDASGDPYEQYF
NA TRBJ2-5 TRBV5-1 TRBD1 TGCGCCAGCAGCTGGGACAGGGCCCAAGAGACCCAGTACTTC CASSWDRAQETQYF
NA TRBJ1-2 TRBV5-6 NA TGTGCCAGCAAAGTCTGGAGCGGGGGAGGTCGGGCTTATGGCTACACCTTC CASKVWSGGGRAYGYTF
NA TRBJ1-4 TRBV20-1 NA TGCAGTGCCGCTAATGATGAAAAACTGTTTTTT CSAANDEKLFF
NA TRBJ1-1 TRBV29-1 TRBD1 TGCAGCGTTGCCGGGACAGGGGGGAACACTGAAGCTTTCTTT CSVAGTGGNTEAFF
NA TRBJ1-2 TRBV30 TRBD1 TGTGCCTGGTACCGGGGACAGGGTCATGGCTACACCTTC CAWYRGQGHGYTF
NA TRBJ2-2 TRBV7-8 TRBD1 TGTGCCAGCAGCTTAAGGGGACAGGGGGGCACCGGGGAGCTGTTTTTT CASSLRGQGGTGELFF
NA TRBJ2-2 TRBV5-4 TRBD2 TGTGCCAGCAGCCTACTAGCGGGGTTCACCGGGGAGCTGTTTTTT CASSLLAGFTGELFF
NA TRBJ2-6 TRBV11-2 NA TGTGCCAGCAGATTAACATTGGCTGGGGCCAACGTCCTGACTTTC CASRLTLAGANVLTF
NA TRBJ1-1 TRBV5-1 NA TGCGCCAGCAGCTCCTGGGGGGAAACTGAAGCTTTCTTT CASSSWGETEAFF
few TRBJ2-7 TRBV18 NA TGTGCCAGCTCACCACCGAGTCGAGTCGGGTTGACGGAGCAGTACTTC CASSPPSRVGLTEQYF